These 14 T cell receptor beta chains share one sample of origin, sequenced in a study of blood T cell repertoires in COVID-19 (dated by TCRdb to between 2020 and 2021). The receptor library was made with the immunoSEQ multiplex PCR assay. TCRdb provides this immuneACCESS table in a form limited to in-frame rearrangements. Some clones are lacking; in checked studies, under half of them reflect an unresolved V gene, and why the rest are absent is not known. The sample table lists 200,000 to 250,000 clones, around 87% of them with a count of one. The leading ten clones occupy about 3% of the sample. The sample was peripheral blood. These receptors were obtained from a woman between 25 and 40 years old who had recovered from COVID-19.

The rearrangement joins TRBV10-3 to TRBJ1-1, with a tentative D call TRBD1 (5 bases). The CDR3 contains 14 residues. Germline assignment: CDR1 ENHRY and CDR2 SYGVKD. V was trimmed by 3 bases and J by 4 bases, leaving 12 bases between them. The CDR3 reads CAISENGGTTEAFF. The CDR3 region has the DNA TGTGCCATCAGTGAAAATGGGGGGACCACTGAAGCTTTCTTT.

This chain's CDR3 is CASSQGGTSLGTQYF. CDR3 DNA: TGTGCCAGCAGCCAAGGTGGGACTAGCCTGGGGACCCAGTACTTC. This chain joins TRBV3-1 (or the pseudogene TRBV3-2) and TRBJ2-5, with TRBD2 identical over 9 bases. V lost 1 base, J lost 7 bases, and 7 bases stayed unmatched. CDR3 size: 15 residues. CDR1 is LGHDT, CDR2 YNNKEL, per germline (reference sequence).

The chain couples TRBV2 to TRBJ2-5; 7 bases line up with TRBD1. With V trimmed by 6 bases and J by 2 bases, 9 bases remained unmatched. Germline V gene data show CDR1 as SNHLY and CDR2 as FYNNEI. The CDR3 spans 15 residues. For the CDR3, the DNA is TGTGCCAGCAGCGTAAACAGGGGTGGTCAAGAGACCCAGTACTTC. Its translation: CASSVNRGGQETQYF.

This chain connects TRBV19 to TRBJ2-1; 9 positions agree with TRBD1. Germline V gives CDR1 LNHDA, CDR2 SQIVND (reference sequence). The CDR3 totals 15 residues. V lost 9 bases and J lost 4; bases outside the gene matches: 10. The CDR3 region has the DNA TGTGCCAGCAGAAAGGACAGGGGATTATACAATGAGCAGTTCTTC. It encodes CASRKDRGLYNEQFF. Full variable domain (outside the CDR3, taken from reference TRBV19 and TRBJ2-1): DGGITQSPKYLFRKEGQNVTLSCEQNLNHDAMYWYRQDPGQGLRLIYYSQIVNDFQKGDIAEGYSVSREKKESFPLTVTSAQKNPTAFYLCASRKDRGLYNEQFFGPGTRLTVL.

The J gene is TRBJ2-3, the V gene TRBV2; TRBD2 matches at 7 bases. Trimming cost V 3 bases and J 6 bases; bases outside gene matches: 15. This CDR3 is 17 amino acids long. Germline V gene lookup returns CDR1 SNHLY and CDR2 FYNNEI. The CDR3 coding sequence is TGTGCCAGCAGTGATTACGGACTAGAGTTTGTGTCGGATACGCAGTATTTT. Translated: CASSDYGLEFVSDTQYF.

The gene calls are TRBV2 and TRBJ2-7, with D tentatively TRBD1 (5 bases). Germline V CDR1 and CDR2: SNHLY, FYNNEI. The CDR3 is 15 amino acids. The V end was cut by 4 bases, the J end by 0 bases, with 13 bases between. The CDR3: CASSGGRISSYEQYF. The DNA for the CDR3 is TGTGCCAGCAGTGGGGGCAGAATTAGCTCCTACGAGCAGTACTTC.

The rearrangement uses TRBV14 and TRBJ2-5; 7 bases line up with TRBD2. CDR3 length: 15 amino acids. Germline trimming cut 1 base from V and 1 base from J; bases unmatched to any gene: 3. Germline CDR1 reads SGHDN; CDR2 reads FVKESK. The chain's CDR3 is CASSQGGGFQETQYF. For the CDR3, the DNA is TGTGCCAGCAGCCAAGGGGGGGGATTCCAAGAGACCCAGTACTTC. Full variable domain (outside the CDR3, taken from reference TRBV14 and TRBJ2-5): EAGVTQFPSHSVIEKGQTVTLRCDPISGHDNLYWYRRVMGKEIKFLLHFVKESKQDESGMPNNRFLAERTGGTYSTLKVQPAELEDSGVYFCASSQGGGFQETQYFGPGTRLLVL.

CDR3 nucleotide sequence: TGTGCCAGCAGAGCACAGGGGGCGACAGCTTTCTTT. This encodes CASRAQGATAFF. The rearrangement links TRBV2 to TRBJ1-1; TRBD1 aligns across 9 bases. V shed 6 bases and J 10 bases; nucleotides not matched to a gene: 6. The CDR3 has 12 residues. Per the germline V gene, CDR1 is SNHLY and CDR2 is FYNNEI.

The rearrangement links TRBV10-2 to TRBJ1-5; the D gene is possibly TRBD1 (6 bases). The CDR3 contains 14 residues. The V gene's germline CDR1 is WSHSY and CDR2 SAAADI. Trimming took off 3 bases at V and 6 bases at J, with 12 bases between the two ends. CDR3: CASSDSQGFQPQHF. CDR3 sequence (DNA): TGCGCCAGCAGTGACTCACAGGGTTTTCAGCCCCAGCATTTT.

The chain employs TRBV6-5 and TRBJ1-2; TRBD1 matches at 9 bases. The CDR3 loop spans 15 amino acids. Germline V gives CDR1 MNHEY, CDR2 SVGAGI. The V segment lost 6 bases and the J segment 8 bases; nucleotides outside the gene matches: 13. The CDR3 sequence is CASSIGDRAYVGYTF. CDR3 DNA: TGTGCCAGCAGCATCGGGGACAGGGCGTATGTGGGCTACACCTTC.

This chain joins TRBV5-6 and TRBJ1-3; D remains ambiguous. The germline CDR1 and CDR2 sequences are SGHDT and YYEEEE. This CDR3 has 13 residues. The V end lost 4 bases, the J end lost 1 base, and 6 bases lay between the germline ends. As DNA, the CDR3 is TGTGCCAGCAGCGTATCTTCTGGAAACACCATATATTTT. Its translation is CASSVSSGNTIYF.

The chain is built from TRBV27 and TRBJ2-2; 10 bases agree with TRBD1. The V gene's germline CDR1 is MNHEY and CDR2 SMNVEV (reference sequence). The CDR3 length is 15 residues. With V trimmed by 3 bases and J by 2 bases, 0 bases remained unmatched. CDR3 DNA sequence: TGTGCCAGCAGTTTGACAGGGGGCAACACCGGGGAGCTGTTTTTT. Translated, it gives CASSLTGGNTGELFF.

The V and J genes are TRBV11-2 and TRBJ1-1; D is perhaps TRBD1 (5 bases). This CDR3 region has 16 residues. Between the trimmed V and J ends, which lost 6 bases and 1 base, there was a span of 18 bases. Germline-derived CDR1 and CDR2 are SGHAT and FQNNGV. CDR3 amino acids: CASSTRGWGPNTEAFF. Written as DNA, the CDR3 is TGTGCCAGCAGTACGCGGGGGTGGGGACCGAACACTGAAGCTTTCTTT.

The chain employs TRBV20-1 and TRBJ1-1; D not resolved. In germline, CDR1 is DFQATT, CDR2 SNEGSKA (reference sequence). The CDR3 loop spans 11 amino acids. Trimming stripped 5 bases from V and 3 bases from J, with 7 bases between. The CDR3 spells CSAEHYTEAFF. The CDR3 DNA follows: TGCAGTGCTGAGCACTACACTGAAGCTTTCTTT.